This entry lists 27 T cell receptor beta chains sequenced from one sample in a study of T cells in localized non-small cell lung cancer. Libraries were prepared by immunoSEQ multiplex PCR; TCRdb keeps only in-frame clonotypes and omits some of them. The table has about 55,000 clones, over 80% seen once. This specimen consisted of peripheral blood mononuclear cells, obtained before any cancer treatment. The receptors stem from a man between 40 and 70 years old with stage III lung adenocarcinoma.

The chain uses TRBV7-3 and TRBJ1-2; D perhaps matches TRBD1 (5 bases). Deletions cut 2 bases from V and 7 bases from J, with 11 bases between. Germline V CDR1 and CDR2: SGHTA, FQGTGA. The CDR3 extends over 13 amino acids. The DNA for the CDR3 is TGTGCCAGCAGCTTAGTTCAGGGAGCTGGCTACACCTTC. This codes for CASSLVQGAGYTF.

DNA for the CDR3: TGTGCCAGCAGCTTTCAGGACAGACAAGAGACCCAGTACTTC. The encoded protein is CASSFQDRQETQYF. V gene TRBV7-2 combines with J gene TRBJ2-5; TRBD1 is a possible D gene (6 bases). Germline-derived CDR1 and CDR2 are SGHTA and FQGNSA. Trimming stripped 3 bases from V and 2 bases from J, with 10 bases between. This CDR3 comprises 14 residues.

The J gene is TRBJ2-2, the V gene TRBV27; a possible D gene is TRBD1 (6 bases). V shed 2 bases and J shed 3 bases, with 13 bases lying between them. This CDR3 is 16 amino acids long. Germline V lookup: CDR1 MNHEY, CDR2 SMNVEV (reference sequence). CDR3 in amino acids: CASSLATGIHTGELFF. The CDR3 DNA reads as TGTGCCAGCAGTTTAGCCACAGGGATTCACACCGGGGAGCTGTTTTTT.

This chain links TRBV12-5 with TRBJ2-5; 8 nucleotides agree with TRBD1. The CDR3 consists of 16 residues. The V gene end was trimmed by 2 bases and the J gene end by 5 bases; junction bases not matched to a gene: 10. CDR1 and CDR2 (germline): LGHNT, FRNRAP. The CDR3 coding sequence is TGTGCTAGTGGTTTGTCAGGGGGCAGACTAATGGAGACCCAGTACTTC. It encodes CASGLSGGRLMETQYF.

The CDR3 protein is CAGSASGQETQYF. The DNA for the CDR3 is TGTGCCGGCTCCGCTAGCGGCCAAGAGACCCAGTACTTC. The genes are TRBV2 and TRBJ2-5; 7 bases map to TRBD2. The ends lost 11 bases at V and 1 base at J; junction bases unmatched: 7. The CDR3 is made up of 13 amino acids. Germline values: CDR1 SNHLY, CDR2 FYNNEI.

The rearrangement uses TRBV11-3 and TRBJ2-1; 14 bases align to TRBD2. The CDR3 loop spans 13 amino acids. Per the germline V gene, CDR1 is SGHNT and CDR2 is YENEEA. The V and J ends lost 5 bases and 15 bases, in that order; junction bases with no gene match: 6. The CDR3 DNA sequence: TGTGCCAGCAGCCCGACTAGCGGGAGGGCCCTGTTCTTC. This gives the protein CASSPTSGRALFF.

The chain couples TRBV27 to TRBJ2-1, with 10 bases identical to TRBD1. Germline V gene data show CDR1 as MNHEY and CDR2 as SMNVEV (reference sequence). This CDR3 contains 14 residues. Unmatched junction bases numbered 11, after V lost 8 bases and J lost 10 bases. CDR3 loop: CASGDRQGAGEQFF. The CDR3 DNA reads as TGTGCCAGCGGCGACCGACAGGGGGCGGGCGAGCAGTTCTTC.

The gene calls are TRBV6-1 and TRBJ1-5; D is unclear. The CDR3 has 17 residues. From germline, CDR1 is MNHNS and CDR2 SASEGT. V was cut by 4 bases and J by 0 bases, with 16 bases left in between. In DNA form, the CDR3 reads TGTGCCAGCAGTGGTCCACCAGAGTTTGATAGCAATCAGCCCCAGCATTTT. Its protein product is CASSGPPEFDSNQPQHF.

The CDR3 nucleotides are TGTGCCAGCAGCCACGGGACTAGCGGGAATCTAAGGGCCTACGAGCAGTACTTC. Residues: CASSHGTSGNLRAYEQYF. The chain is built from TRBV4-2 and TRBJ2-7, with TRBD2 identical over 13 bases. This CDR3 region has 18 residues. V shed 3 bases, J shed 2 bases, and the junction held 10 bases outside the gene matches. Germline V gene sequence: CDR1 LGHNA, CDR2 YNFKEQ.

V and J are TRBV7-2 and TRBJ1-5; tentatively, D is TRBD1 (6 bases). CDR1 SGHTA and CDR2 FQGNSA come from the germline V gene. V was pared by 3 bases and J by 3 bases, with 6 bases between. There are 13 residues in the CDR3. This CDR3 reads CASSLGANQPQHF. CDR3 DNA sequence: TGTGCCAGCAGCTTGGGGGCCAATCAGCCCCAGCATTTT. The complete variable domain, with remaining parts taken from reference TRBV7-2 and TRBJ1-5, reads GAGVSQSPSNKVTEKGKDVELRCDPISGHTALYWYRQSLGQGLEFLIYFQGNSAPDKSGLPSDRFSAERTGGSVSTLTIQRTQQEDSAVYLCASSLGANQPQHFGDGTRLSIL.

As DNA, the CDR3 is TGTGCAAGTCGCTTCGACACTGAAGCTTTCTTT. It yields the protein CASRFDTEAFF. V and J are TRBV12-2 and TRBJ1-1. TRBV12-2 is deemed a pseudogene. The CDR3 is 11 amino acids.

The genes are TRBV7-8 and TRBJ1-4, with D uncertain. V lost 5 bases, J lost 8 bases, and 9 bases lay in between. Germline V gene data show CDR1 as SGHVS and CDR2 as FQNEAQ. This CDR3 has 12 residues. The CDR3 spells CASSRVGEKLFF. The CDR3 DNA follows: TGTGCCAGCAGCAGGGTAGGGGAAAAACTGTTTTTT.

V gene TRBV29-1 combines with J gene TRBJ2-7; D is possibly TRBD1 (5 bases). CDR3 length: 14 amino acids. Germline V gene lookup returns CDR1 SQVTM and CDR2 ANQGSEA. V was clipped by 0 bases and J by 1 base, with 10 bases between them. The CDR3 coding sequence is TGCAGCGTTGAAGACCAGACAGCATCCTACGAGCAGTACTTC. Translating gives CSVEDQTASYEQYF.

The chain links TRBV11-2 to TRBJ2-7; D gene ambiguous. The length of the CDR3 is 14 residues. Germline V lookup: CDR1 SGHAT, CDR2 FQNNGV. V was shortened by 5 bases and J by 0 bases, with 11 bases between the two germline ends. CDR3 loop: CASSTHRSSYEQYF. CDR3 bases: TGTGCCAGCAGCACCCATAGGAGCTCCTACGAGCAGTACTTC.

The gene calls are TRBV5-1 and TRBJ1-1; D is unresolved. CDR1 is SGHRS, CDR2 YFSETQ, per germline. Trimming shortened V by 0 bases and J by 3 bases, and 9 bases separated the two germline ends. The CDR3 is 14 residues long. CDR3 residues: CASSLESGYTEAFF. CDR3 sequence (DNA): TGCGCCAGCAGCTTGGAATCGGGGTACACTGAAGCTTTCTTT.

V gene TRBV5-5 combines with J gene TRBJ1-3, with 12 bases fitting TRBD1. The CDR3 consists of 16 residues. The J segment lost 8 bases and the V segment lost 2 bases, leaving 8 bases of the junction unmatched. Germline V gene sequence: CDR1 SGHKS, CDR2 YYEKEE (reference sequence). CDR3 sequence: CASSLTLGQGADTIYF. For the CDR3, the DNA is TGTGCCAGCAGCTTAACTTTGGGACAGGGGGCGGACACCATATATTTT.

The chain employs TRBV18 and TRBJ2-1; no definite D call. V dropped 6 bases and J dropped 7 bases, with 10 bases sitting between them. Per the germline V gene, CDR1 is KGHSH and CDR2 is LQKENI. The CDR3 sequence is 12 residues long. The CDR3 DNA follows: TGTGCCAGCTCCTCCGACGGGAATGAGCAGTTCTTC. Its translation: CASSSDGNEQFF.

The V and J genes are TRBV6-5 and TRBJ1-2; no firm D call. The V end lost 2 bases, the J end lost 7 bases, and 8 bases lay between the germline ends. The germline V gene encodes CDR1 MNHEY and CDR2 SVGAGI. This CDR3 region has 12 residues. The CDR3 reads CASSYKGSGYTF. DNA for the CDR3: TGTGCCAGCAGTTACAAGGGCTCTGGCTACACCTTC.

This chain connects TRBV5-1 to TRBJ2-3; 10 nucleotides agree with TRBD2. Germline V gene lookup returns CDR1 SGHRS and CDR2 YFSETQ. This CDR3 has 16 residues. V lost 1 base and J lost 5; bases outside the gene matches: 7. CDR3 in DNA: TGCGCCAGCAGCTTGTCGAGCGGGAGGGCTGAAGATACGCAGTATTTT. Translation: CASSLSSGRAEDTQYF.

The chain recombines TRBV14 with TRBJ1-2; 8 positions agree with TRBD1. The trim removed 5 bases at V and 7 bases at J, leaving 9 bases unmatched. Germline assignment: CDR1 SGHDN and CDR2 FVKESK. The length of the CDR3 is 14 residues. CDR3 coding DNA: TGTGCCAGCAGCTTACGGACAGGGTCAGGTGGCTACACCTTC. This sequence encodes CASSLRTGSGGYTF.

The chain combines TRBV7-8 with TRBJ2-1; 11 bases fit TRBD2. The CDR3 is 19 residues long. Germline values: CDR1 SGHVS, CDR2 FQNEAQ. V shed 1 base and J 6 bases; nucleotides not matched to a gene: 14. CDR3 residues: CASSLVPQTSGRAGNEQFF. In DNA, the CDR3 is TGTGCCAGCAGCTTAGTTCCCCAAACTAGCGGGAGAGCGGGCAATGAGCAGTTCTTC.

The rearrangement uses TRBV29-1 and TRBJ2-4, with 8 bases matching TRBD2. The CDR3 spans 15 residues. J lost 1 base, V lost 7 bases, and 9 bases had no gene match. CDR1 SQVTM and CDR2 ANQGSEA come from the germline V gene. The DNA of the CDR3 is TGCAGCGCCCGGGAGGGCCTCCAGGCCAAAAACATTCAGTACTTC. Amino acid sequence: CSAREGLQAKNIQYF.

The chain has TRBV6-1 and TRBJ1-1, with D perhaps matching TRBD1 (5 bases). The CDR3 loop spans 15 amino acids. Germline V CDR1 and CDR2: MNHNS, SASEGT. V was trimmed by 0 bases and J by 7 bases, leaving 15 bases between them. CDR3 protein: CASSEALGTVHEAFF. CDR3 DNA sequence: TGTGCCAGCAGTGAAGCGCTCGGGACCGTACATGAAGCTTTCTTT.

The chain recombines TRBV21-1 with TRBJ2-7. TRBV21-1 is termed a pseudogene. The CDR3 covers 20 residues. DNA for the CDR3: TGTGCCAGCAGCCCAAAGCTAAAAGGGTTTCATCGATCCAACTCCTACGAGCAGTACTTC. This sequence encodes CASSPKLKGFHRSNSYEQYF.

This chain joins TRBV9 and TRBJ2-3; D possibly corresponds to TRBD1 (6 bases). This CDR3 has 15 amino acids. V dropped 1 base and J dropped 3 bases, with 12 bases sitting between them. Per germline, CDR1 SGDLS and CDR2 YYNGEE. The CDR3 nucleotides read TGTGCCAGCAGCGTATGGGGCAGGGGAACAGATACGCAGTATTTT. This encodes CASSVWGRGTDTQYF.

For this clone: A read error is likely, as this CDR3 ends without the conserved phenylalanine or tryptophan. No DNA is shown, since the ends of the CDR3 on it are uncertain; the CDR3 is the one TCRdb lists. The chain employs TRBV4-2 and TRBJ1-6; TRBD1 was called by the table and not checked on the DNA. The germline CDR1 and CDR2 sequences are LGHNA and YNFKEQ. 13 amino acids form the CDR3, both terminal residues included. The CDR3 is CASSHRTGVGTAS.

The chain links TRBV6-1 to TRBJ2-2; 7 bases map to TRBD2. The CDR3 totals 12 residues. From germline, CDR1 is MNHNS and CDR2 SASEGT. This CDR3 is CAARELAGELFF. In DNA, the CDR3 is TGTGCTGCGCGGGAGTTGGCCGGGGAGCTGTTTTTT.